The present TCR beta chain was sequenced within a study of early T cells in non-severe SARS-CoV-2 infection. Study-wide context: With bulk RNA from unsorted whole blood as input, sequencing yielded unpaired chains.

This clonotype rates as medium-sized. Its antigen is as yet unknown. Study-level findings and limits: Missing private and CD4 specificities, VDJdb matching favored anti-spike CD8 responses.

The CDR3 length is 18 residues. Germline V gene lookup returns CDR1 SGDLS and CDR2 YYNGEE. Trimming at V came to 0 bases and at J to 2 bases, leaving 5 bases not matched to a gene. Tagging with unique molecular identifiers was applied to individual cDNA molecules. TCRdb recomputed calls from the 5' RACE reads with MiXCR, one row per CDR3 protein. Of 75,000 to 95,000 distinct CDR3 sequences in the sample, 16% were seen once. The sequencing used whole blood, collected at baseline. This chain uses TRBV9 with TRBJ2-2; 12 nucleotides match TRBD2. The receptor comes from an adult who was a healthcare worker with PCR-confirmed SARS-CoV-2 infection or an uninfected control (not recorded which). The CDR3 DNA follows: TGTGCCAGCAGCGTAGGAATAGGACTAGCGGGAAACACCGGGGAGCTGTTTTTT. This translates into CASSVGIGLAGNTGELFF.